The 10 T cell receptor beta chains presented below share a single source sample, sequenced in a study of CD8 T cells in Susac syndrome. An amount of RNA that ranged from roughly 0.45 to 1 ug was reverse transcribed with random hexamers. TCRdb ran MiXCR on the immunoSEQ multiplex PCR reads and lists one entry per CDR3 protein. This sample yields a few hundred thousand distinct CDR3 sequences, of which around 84% are seen a single time; approximately 0.11% belongs to the top ten. The sequenced material came from CD8+ T cells from PBMCs. The receptors stem from a human donor with multiple sclerosis.

The chain's CDR3 is CASSLAEPFYEQYF. The CDR3 region has the DNA TGTGCCAGCAGCTTAGCCGAGCCCTTCTACGAGCAGTACTTC. The J gene is TRBJ2-7, the V gene TRBV7-9; D not certain. Trimming pared 0 bases from V and 3 bases from J, leaving 9 bases between. Germline V lookup: CDR1 SEHNR, CDR2 FQNEAQ (reference sequence). CDR3 size: 14 residues. The variable domain in full, completed from reference TRBV7-9 and TRBJ2-7, reads DTGVSQNPRHKITKRGQNVTFRCDPISEHNRLYWYRQTLGQGPEFLTYFQNEAQLEKSRLLSDRFSAERPKGSFSTLEIQRTEQGDSAMYLCASSLAEPFYEQYFGPGTRLTVT.

The DNA for the CDR3 is TGTGCCACCAGCAGAGATAGGGGCAGAATGGGGGAAAAACTGTTTTTT. This codes for CATSRDRGRMGEKLFF. The chain combines TRBV15 with TRBJ1-4, with a tentative D call TRBD1 (5 bases). V was shortened by 0 bases and J by 8 bases, with 16 bases between the two germline ends. Per germline, CDR1 LNHNV and CDR2 YYDKDF (reference sequence). This CDR3 contains 16 residues.

V gene TRBV27 combines with J gene TRBJ2-1; unclear D gene. The ends were cut back, 4 bases at V and 7 bases at J, with 11 bases in the middle. Germline V gene data show CDR1 as MNHEY and CDR2 as SMNVEV (reference sequence). CDR3 length equals 13 residues. The CDR3 sequence is CASSSPARNEQFF. The CDR3 DNA reads as TGTGCCAGCAGTTCCCCCGCTAGAAATGAGCAGTTCTTC.

This clonotype was observed once. The chain recombines TRBV20-1 with TRBJ2-3; D gene ambiguous. This CDR3 is 13 amino acids long. Per the germline V gene, CDR1 is DFQATT and CDR2 is SNEGSKA (reference sequence). Trimming left V 1 base short and J 6 bases short, with 11 bases between. The CDR3 loop reads CSARVRIEDTQYF. CDR3 nucleotides: TGCAGTGCTAGAGTGAGGATTGAGGATACGCAGTATTTT.

The chain links TRBV27 to TRBJ2-6; D is possibly TRBD1 (6 bases). The CDR3 consists of 17 residues. Trimming took 2 bases from V and 0 from J, leaving 11 bases between them. Germline V gives CDR1 MNHEY, CDR2 SMNVEV (reference sequence). The CDR3 DNA sequence: TGTGCCAGCAGTTTAGGGCAGGGGTACTCTGGGGCCAACGTCCTGACTTTC. Residues: CASSLGQGYSGANVLTF.

The rearrangement joins TRBV7-9 to TRBJ2-2; 9 bases map to TRBD1. This CDR3 contains 13 residues. V shed 11 bases, J shed 0 bases, and the junction held 1 base outside the gene matches. Per germline, CDR1 SEHNR and CDR2 FQNEAQ (reference sequence). In DNA form, the CDR3 reads TGTGCCGGACAGGGGTCGAACACCGGGGAGCTGTTTTTT. Its protein is CAGQGSNTGELFF.

The chain combines TRBV27 with TRBJ1-1; D gene uncertain. This CDR3 contains 11 residues. Germline V gene data show CDR1 as MNHEY and CDR2 as SMNVEV (reference sequence). Trimming took 8 bases from V and 6 from J, leaving 10 bases between them. The CDR3 DNA reads as TGTGCCAGCGCACGTGGGTCTGAAGCTTTCTTT. Its protein is CASARGSEAFF.

The gene calls are TRBV7-9 and TRBJ2-7; D remains ambiguous. Germline loops: CDR1 SEHNR, CDR2 FQNEAQ (reference sequence). The V end lost 2 bases, the J end lost 3 bases, and 5 bases lay between the germline ends. The CDR3 totals 12 residues. The CDR3 region is CASSLKSYEQYF. In DNA, the CDR3 is TGTGCCAGCAGCTTAAAAAGCTACGAGCAGTACTTC.

The chain has TRBV29-1 and TRBJ2-7; weak D call: TRBD2 (5 bases). The CDR3 is 11 amino acids. V was clipped by 0 bases and J by 10 bases, with 10 bases between them. Per germline, CDR1 SQVTM and CDR2 ANQGSEA. The DNA of the CDR3 is TGCAGCGTTGAAGATAGGCGGGCCCAGTACTTC. Encoded protein: CSVEDRRAQYF.

Comment on this clonotype: The junction does not match germline at one end; this may be a read error. The V and J genes are TRBV27 and TRBJ1-1; D not certain. The CDR3 is 15 amino acids. Germline V gives CDR1 MNHEY, CDR2 SMNVEV (reference sequence). This chain's CDR3 is CASSLWGRRDSEASF. The CDR3 DNA sequence: TGTGCCAGCAGTTTATGGGGTAGAAGGGATAGTGAAGCTTCCTTT.